Listed here are 26 T cell receptor beta chains from one sample, sequenced in a study of blood T cell repertoires in COVID-19. Libraries were prepared by immunoSEQ multiplex PCR; TCRdb keeps only in-frame clonotypes and omits some of them. Of about 81,000 clones in the sample, about 80% were seen once. The sample comprised peripheral blood. The origin of the receptors is a woman in her 50s with acute or convalescent COVID-19.

V and J are TRBV7-9 and TRBJ2-5, with 7 bases that match TRBD1. V lost 5 bases and J lost 1; bases outside the gene matches: 4. The germline V gene encodes CDR1 SEHNR and CDR2 FQNEAQ (reference sequence). CDR3 length equals 14 residues. In DNA form, the CDR3 reads TGTGCCAGCAGCCCAGACAGGGTCCAAGAGACCCAGTACTTC. It translates to CASSPDRVQETQYF.

The rearrangement links TRBV28 to TRBJ2-7; D possibly corresponds to TRBD2 (5 bases). Trimming pared 4 bases from V and 4 bases from J, leaving 17 bases between. The CDR3 length is 15 residues. Germline V lookup: CDR1 MDHEN, CDR2 SYDVKM. This CDR3 reads CASSSFGAAVYEQYF. The CDR3 DNA is TGTGCCAGCAGTTCATTCGGAGCGGCCGTTTACGAGCAGTACTTC.

This chain connects TRBV6-1 to TRBJ2-7; D is unclear. CDR1 is MNHNS, CDR2 SASEGT, per germline. Trimming pared 2 bases from V and 0 bases from J, leaving 14 bases between. The CDR3 contains 16 residues. This CDR3 is CASSELTTPFSYEQYF. CDR3 coding DNA: TGTGCCAGCAGTGAATTAACGACACCGTTCTCCTACGAGCAGTACTTC.

The V and J genes are TRBV27 and TRBJ1-2; D is unresolved. Trimming took off 8 bases at V and 8 bases at J, with 15 bases between the two ends. The V gene's germline CDR1 is MNHEY and CDR2 SMNVEV (reference sequence). This CDR3 is 12 amino acids long. This chain's CDR3 is CASSGVKGGYTF. The CDR3, as DNA: TGTGCCAGCTCGGGAGTCAAAGGAGGCTACACCTTC.

V is TRBV6-2 or TRBV6-3 and J is TRBJ2-7, with 8 bases that match TRBD2. CDR3 length equals 12 residues. Trimming cost V 2 bases and J 6 bases; bases outside gene matches: 0. The V gene's germline CDR1 is MNHEY and CDR2 SVGEGT. CDR3 sequence: CASSYSGGEQYF. As DNA, the CDR3 is TGTGCCAGCAGTTACAGCGGGGGCGAGCAGTACTTC.

This clone was picked up one time. V usage is TRBV7-6 and J usage is TRBJ1-5, with TRBD1 matching 9 bases. The germline gives CDR1 SGHVS, CDR2 FNYEAQ. The CDR3 totals 15 residues. J lost 3 bases, V lost 4 bases, and 4 bases had no gene match. As DNA, the CDR3 is TGTGCCAGCAGCTCCGACAGGGGGATCAATCAGCCCCAGCATTTT. Translation gives CASSSDRGINQPQHF.

This clone has a single count. This rearrangement joins TRBV2 to TRBJ2-3; TRBD2 matches 8 bases. J gave up 9 bases and V 3 bases, and 8 bases lay outside the gene matches. The germline V gene encodes CDR1 SNHLY and CDR2 FYNNEI. The CDR3 sequence is 14 residues long. CDR3 sequence reads: CASSEVVAGLTQYF. The CDR3 region has the DNA TGTGCCAGCAGTGAGGTGGTAGCGGGGTTGACGCAGTATTTT.

The rearrangement links TRBV3-1 (or the pseudogene TRBV3-2) to TRBJ1-6; D not resolved. The CDR3 consists of 14 residues. Trimming shortened V by 5 bases and J by 7 bases, and 12 bases separated the two germline ends. Germline loops: CDR1 LGHDT, CDR2 YNNKEL (reference sequence). CDR3 protein: CASSEGIYNSPLHF. CDR3 DNA: TGTGCCAGCAGCGAGGGAATTTACAATTCACCCCTCCACTTT.

V and J are TRBV3-1 (or the pseudogene TRBV3-2) and TRBJ1-2; 7 bases map to TRBD1. CDR3 length: 13 amino acids. Looked up from germline, CDR1 is LGHDT and CDR2 is YNNKEL (reference sequence). The J segment lost 4 bases and the V segment lost 6 bases, leaving 5 bases of the junction unmatched. The CDR3 is CASSRQGSYGYTF. CDR3 DNA sequence: TGTGCCAGCAGTCGACAGGGTTCCTATGGCTACACCTTC.

The rearrangement joins TRBV4-3 to TRBJ2-1, with 9 bases aligning to TRBD1. CDR3 length equals 15 residues. Germline V gene sequence: CDR1 LGHNA, CDR2 YSLEER. V dropped 2 bases and J dropped 4; count of bases not matched to a gene: 3. The CDR3 spells CASSQTGGPYNEQFF. CDR3 DNA sequence: TGCGCCAGCAGCCAAACAGGGGGCCCTTACAATGAGCAGTTCTTC.

The chain recombines TRBV15 with TRBJ2-2; 9 positions agree with TRBD1. The CDR3 length is 16 residues. V lost 2 bases, J lost 8 bases, and 9 bases stayed unmatched. The germline CDR1 and CDR2 sequences are LNHNV and YYDKDF (reference sequence). The CDR3 region is CATSRPGQGELGELFF. The CDR3 nucleotides are TGTGCCACCAGCAGACCGGGACAGGGAGAACTGGGGGAGCTGTTTTTT.

The genes are TRBV27 and TRBJ2-1, with TRBD1 matching over 9 bases. V trimming: 3 bases; J trimming: 4 bases; junction bases outside the gene matches: 7. This CDR3 region has 16 residues. Germline-derived CDR1 and CDR2 are MNHEY and SMNVEV (reference sequence). Here the CDR3 DNA reads TGTGCCAGCAGTTTCTCCCCGGACAGGGGTTACAATGAGCAGTTCTTC. Amino acid sequence: CASSFSPDRGYNEQFF.

V gene TRBV2 combines with J gene TRBJ2-1, with 13 bases lining up with TRBD2. The CDR3 runs 15 residues. Germline lookup yields CDR1 SNHLY and CDR2 FYNNEI. The ends lost 6 bases at V and 8 bases at J; junction bases unmatched: 7. This CDR3 is CASRTTSGGADEQFF. The CDR3 nucleotides read TGTGCCAGCAGAACAACTAGCGGGGGGGCCGATGAGCAGTTCTTC.

The chain uses TRBV6-2 or TRBV6-3 and TRBJ1-3; D is uncertain. The CDR3 runs 14 residues. V gave up 0 bases and J gave up 3 bases, with 6 bases separating them. Germline assignment: CDR1 MNHEY and CDR2 SVGEGT. CDR3 nucleotides: TGTGCCAGCAGTTACTCGAGGATTGGAAACACCATATATTTT. It encodes CASSYSRIGNTIYF.

The CDR3 coding sequence is TGTGCCAGCAGCCGGACTAGCGGGGGGGCCGGGGCGCAGTATTTT. Translating gives CASSRTSGGAGAQYF. V gene TRBV5-6 combines with J gene TRBJ2-3; 15 bases fit TRBD2. Losses at the gene ends were 4 bases for V and 10 bases for J; bases not matched to a gene: 7. The CDR3 consists of 15 residues. Germline assignment: CDR1 SGHDT and CDR2 YYEEEE.

J is TRBJ2-3 and V is TRBV9; 11 nucleotides align to TRBD2. Per germline, CDR1 SGDLS and CDR2 YYNGEE. Trimming at V came to 3 bases and at J to 1 base, leaving 4 bases not matched to a gene. This CDR3 comprises 16 residues. As DNA, the CDR3 is TGTGCCAGCAGCGAGGCGGGACTAGCGGGCACAGATACGCAGTATTTT. It specifies CASSEAGLAGTDTQYF.

The chain couples TRBV28 to TRBJ1-1; D may be TRBD1 (5 bases). The germline gives CDR1 MDHEN, CDR2 SYDVKM. The CDR3 contains 16 residues. Trimming left V 3 bases short and J 1 base short, with 15 bases between. CDR3 in amino acids: CASSFVGGGANTEAFF. CDR3 DNA sequence: TGTGCCAGCAGTTTCGTGGGGGGTGGAGCGAACACTGAAGCTTTCTTT. Drawing the rest from reference TRBV28 and TRBJ1-1, the complete variable domain is DVKVTQSSRYLVKRTGEKVFLECVQDMDHENMFWYRQDPGLGLRLIYFSYDVKMKEKGDIPEGYSVSREKKERFSLILESASTNQTSMYLCASSFVGGGANTEAFFGQGTRLTVV.

This chain connects TRBV9 to TRBJ2-1, with 7 positions matching TRBD1. This CDR3 has 16 amino acids. From germline, CDR1 is SGDLS and CDR2 YYNGEE. The V segment lost 0 bases and the J segment 9 bases; nucleotides outside the gene matches: 12. This chain's CDR3 is CASSVGPGQGVSEQFF. As DNA, the CDR3 is TGTGCCAGCAGCGTAGGTCCCGGCCAGGGGGTTAGTGAGCAGTTCTTC.

This clone was seen once. The V call is TRBV15, the J call TRBJ1-2; perhaps TRBD1 as D (6 bases). V lost 1 base, J lost 3 bases, and 6 bases lay in between. The length of the CDR3 is 13 residues. Per the germline V gene, CDR1 is LNHNV and CDR2 is YYDKDF (reference sequence). CDR3 sequence: CATSRGQDYGYTF. Written as DNA, the CDR3 is TGTGCCACCAGCAGAGGACAGGACTATGGCTACACCTTC.

The V gene is TRBV9, the J gene TRBJ1-1, with D perhaps matching TRBD1 (5 bases). Germline CDR1 is SGDLS and CDR2 is YYNGEE. The CDR3 has 14 residues. V was pared by 0 bases and J by 0 bases, with 6 bases between. The chain's CDR3 is CASSVGQMNTEAFF. CDR3 sequence (DNA): TGTGCCAGCAGCGTAGGACAGATGAACACTGAAGCTTTCTTT. The full variable domain, rest sourced from reference TRBV9 and TRBJ1-1, is DSGVTQTPKHLITATGQRVTLRCSPRSGDLSVYWYQQSLDQGLQFLIQYYNGEERAKGNILERFSAQQFPDLHSELNLSSLELGDSALYFCASSVGQMNTEAFFGQGTRLTVV.

This chain joins TRBV4-1 and TRBJ1-4; TRBD1 aligns across 9 bases. Germline V gives CDR1 MGHRA, CDR2 YSYEKL. V lost 5 bases, J lost 0 bases, and 4 bases stayed unmatched. CDR3 length: 16 amino acids. The CDR3 sequence: CASSKGQGATNEKLFF. CDR3 bases: TGCGCCAGCAGCAAGGGACAGGGAGCAACTAATGAAAAACTGTTTTTT.

The chain couples TRBV7-3 to TRBJ1-2, with TRBD1 identical over 8 bases. V gave up 2 bases and J gave up 2 bases; unmatched junction bases: 4. The CDR3 covers 15 residues. The germline V gene encodes CDR1 SGHTA and CDR2 FQGTGA. CDR3 protein: CASSLDNRGNYGYTF. The CDR3 DNA reads as TGTGCCAGCAGCTTAGATAACAGGGGGAACTATGGCTACACCTTC.

A word on this clone: The germline gene is not matched at one end of the junction; a read error may be the cause. The chain joins TRBV28 to TRBJ2-7; TRBD1 might be the D (6 bases). From germline, CDR1 is MDHEN and CDR2 SYDVKM. This CDR3 region has 15 residues. CDR3 sequence: CASSLLSRDTPRIHF. CDR3 coding DNA: TGTGCCAGCAGTTTATTATCCCGGGACACTCCAAGAATTCACTTC. Full variable domain (rest looked up from reference TRBV28 and TRBJ2-7): DVKVTQSSRYLVKRTGEKVFLECVQDMDHENMFWYRQDPGLGLRLIYFSYDVKMKEKGDIPEGYSVSREKKERFSLILESASTNQTSMYLCASSLLSRDTPRIHFGPGTRLTVT.

The V and J genes are TRBV19 and TRBJ1-5; no clear D gene. The CDR3 spans 15 residues. Trimming stripped 3 bases from V and 1 base from J, with 10 bases between. CDR1 LNHDA and CDR2 SQIVND come from the germline V gene (reference sequence). The CDR3 loop reads CASSITEPSNQPQHF. For the CDR3, the DNA is TGTGCCAGTAGTATTACAGAGCCGAGCAATCAGCCCCAGCATTTT.

The J gene is TRBJ1-2, the V gene TRBV28; D is unresolved. V lost 7 bases, J lost 6 bases, and 12 bases lay in between. The CDR3 consists of 12 residues. CDR1 and CDR2 from the germline V gene are MDHEN and SYDVKM. The CDR3: CASTPRSDGYTF. The CDR3 nucleotides are TGTGCCAGCACTCCTAGATCGGATGGCTACACCTTC.

The chain is built from TRBV7-2 and TRBJ1-2, with 9 nucleotides matching TRBD1. With V trimmed by 5 bases and J by 4 bases, 5 bases remained unmatched. The CDR3 sequence is 14 residues long. Germline V CDR1 and CDR2: SGHTA, FQGNSA. The CDR3, as DNA: TGTGCCAGCAGCCGGACAGGGGACGGCTATGGCTACACCTTC. Translating it yields CASSRTGDGYGYTF.